One sample yielded the 26 T cell receptor beta chains listed below, sequenced in a study of CD8+CD57+ T cells in acquired aplastic anemia. Both TCR beta VDJ combination and CDR3 sequence profiling were carried out. Genomic DNA was the template for this profiling. TCRdb called the reads again in MiXCR, with one record for every CDR3 protein. The sample consists of around 150,000 distinct CDR3 sequences, roughly two thirds of them appearing once. Patients selected for sequencing had displayed CD8+CD57+ cell expansion by flow cytometry. The sample taken for sequencing was sorted CD4+, CD8+, or CD8+CD57+ T cells (not recorded which) from PBMCs. All receptors derive from a human donor with aplastic anemia.

This clonotype was picked up a small number of times. This rearrangement joins TRBV12-3 or TRBV12-4 to TRBJ2-5, with D unclear. This CDR3 comprises 13 residues. With 7 bases removed from V and 3 bases from J, the gap between germline ends came to 12 bases. The CDR3 region has the DNA TGTGCCAGCAACCCGCGGATCGAAGAGACCCAGTACTTC. It codes for CASNPRIEETQYF.

The chain has TRBV11-2 and TRBJ1-4; D ambiguous. V was pared by 5 bases and J by 5 bases, with 9 bases between. CDR3 size: 13 residues. Germline loops: CDR1 SGHAT, CDR2 FQNNGV. The DNA of the CDR3 is TGTGCCAGCAGCCCTGGACCAAATGAAAAACTGTTTTTT. Translating it yields CASSPGPNEKLFF.

V and J are TRBV10-3 and TRBJ1-5; 9 positions match TRBD1. V lost 10 bases, J lost 0 bases, and 4 bases stayed unmatched. Germline lookup yields CDR1 ENHRY and CDR2 SYGVKD. The CDR3 sequence is 14 residues long. CDR3: CATWDRDSNQPQHF. CDR3 coding DNA: TGTGCCACCTGGGACAGGGATAGCAATCAGCCCCAGCATTTT.

Turning to this clonotype: One base away lies a much larger clone, so this may be a sequencing read error. The rearrangement uses TRBV27 and TRBJ2-5; 9 bases align to TRBD1. This CDR3 is built from 16 residues. Per germline, CDR1 MNHEY and CDR2 SMNVEV (reference sequence). Unmatched junction bases numbered 12, after V lost 8 bases and J lost 2 bases. CDR3 DNA sequence: TGTGCCAGCGGTAGGTGGGGGACAGGGCATCAAGAGACCCAGTACTTC. Residues: CASGRWGTGHQETQYF.

This chain connects TRBV29-1 to TRBJ2-1; D is perhaps TRBD1 (5 bases). The CDR3 has 12 residues. Trimming stripped 6 bases from V and 2 bases from J, with 8 bases between. CDR1 is SQVTM and CDR2 is ANQGSEA in the germline V gene. This chain's CDR3 is CSVQVTYNEQFF. CDR3 in DNA: TGCAGCGTACAGGTAACCTACAATGAGCAGTTCTTC.

The V call is TRBV19, the J call TRBJ1-2; 7 nucleotides align to TRBD1. The CDR3 covers 15 residues. Losses at the gene ends were 5 bases for V and 5 bases for J; bases not matched to a gene: 11. Germline values: CDR1 LNHDA, CDR2 SQIVND (reference sequence). CDR3 bases: TGTGCCAGTAGTCAAACCCTGGACAGGAGTTATGGCTACACCTTC. It is translated as CASSQTLDRSYGYTF.

This chain uses TRBV2 with TRBJ1-1; the match to TRBD1 covers 9 bases. This CDR3 has 15 residues. Germline CDR1 SNHLY, CDR2 FYNNEI. J was trimmed by 10 bases and V by 5 bases; bases with no gene match: 14. CDR3 in DNA: TGTGCCAGCAGTCACCAGGGACAGGGACTCTGGGGAGCTTTCTTT. This codes for CASSHQGQGLWGAFF.

This chain uses TRBV9 with TRBJ1-1; D may be TRBD1 (5 bases). CDR3 length equals 16 residues. V was clipped by 4 bases and J by 3 bases, with 19 bases between them. Germline V gene data show CDR1 as SGDLS and CDR2 as YYNGEE. In DNA, the CDR3 is TGTGCCAGCAGCATAGGTTCCCAGGGCCTGGACACTGAAGCTTTCTTT. Translating gives CASSIGSQGLDTEAFF.

This clonotype was seen a few times. The chain links TRBV12-3 or TRBV12-4 to TRBJ2-5, with TRBD2 as a possible D gene (5 bases). The CDR3 spans 13 residues. V was shortened by 7 bases and J by 5 bases, with 14 bases between the two germline ends. The CDR3 bases are TGTGCCAGCACCTCTAACTCGGGGGAGACCCAGTACTTC. Residues: CASTSNSGETQYF.

In DNA, the CDR3 is TGTGCCAGCAGCCTAGGGGTGGTGGGTAATTCACCCCTCCACTTT. It yields the protein CASSLGVVGNSPLHF. The chain has TRBV5-4 and TRBJ1-6; possible D gene TRBD1, 5 bases. The CDR3 is 15 amino acids. V was pared by 4 bases and J by 6 bases, with 14 bases between. The germline V gene has CDR1 SGHNT and CDR2 YYREEE (reference sequence).

This chain joins TRBV6-5 and TRBJ1-6; unclear D gene. The CDR3 consists of 17 residues. Deletions cut 4 bases from V and 2 bases from J, with 15 bases between. In germline, CDR1 is MNHEY, CDR2 SVGAGI. The CDR3 DNA follows: TGTGCCAGCAGTTTTTCCCTCTTGGGAGCCTATAATTCACCCCTCCACTTT. It translates to CASSFSLLGAYNSPLHF.

The genes are TRBV24-1 and TRBJ1-1, with a possible D match to TRBD1 (5 bases). From germline, CDR1 is KGHDR and CDR2 SFDVKD. This CDR3 contains 14 residues. Trimming stripped 2 bases from V and 1 base from J, with 7 bases between. The CDR3: CATSDSQGNTEAFF. Written as DNA, the CDR3 is TGTGCCACCAGTGATTCTCAGGGGAACACTGAAGCTTTCTTT.

The chain employs TRBV7-2 and TRBJ2-7, with TRBD2 matching 9 bases. Germline values: CDR1 SGHTA, CDR2 FQGNSA. This CDR3 contains 15 residues. V was pared by 1 base and J by 2 bases, with 3 bases of the junction left unmatched. This CDR3 is CASSLDVAGAYEQYF. CDR3 DNA sequence: TGTGCCAGCAGCTTAGATGTAGCGGGGGCCTACGAGCAGTACTTC.

This sequence joins TRBV14 and TRBJ2-1, with 8 bases that match TRBD2. Germline CDR1 and CDR2: SGHDN and FVKESK. V trimming: 1 base; J trimming: 8 bases; junction bases outside the gene matches: 10. This CDR3 is 16 amino acids long. The CDR3 coding sequence is TGTGCCAGCAGCCAAGGGGCTAGCGGGTGGATCGATGAGCAGTTCTTC. Translating it yields CASSQGASGWIDEQFF.

In its sample, this clonotype was seen once. J is TRBJ2-3 and V is TRBV2, with 8 bases lining up with TRBD1. The CDR3 length is 13 residues. The germline CDR1 and CDR2 sequences are SNHLY and FYNNEI. V shed 6 bases, J shed 3 bases, and the junction held 2 bases outside the gene matches. This CDR3 is CASRTGATDTQYF. In nucleotides, the CDR3 is TGTGCCAGCAGGACAGGGGCGACAGATACGCAGTATTTT.

The rearrangement links TRBV10-3 to TRBJ2-7; 8 bases agree with TRBD1. Trimming cost V 3 bases and J 3 bases; bases outside gene matches: 13. The CDR3 spans 17 residues. In germline, CDR1 is ENHRY, CDR2 SYGVKD. The CDR3 DNA is TGTGCCATCAGTGAATCCCTACTGGGACAGGCAAGCTACGAGCAGTACTTC. Its protein is CAISESLLGQASYEQYF.

This chain joins TRBV20-1 and TRBJ2-7, with D perhaps matching TRBD2 (6 bases). Germline loops: CDR1 DFQATT, CDR2 SNEGSKA (reference sequence). This CDR3 region has 14 residues. The CDR3 here is CSAQSGYRSYEQYF. In DNA form, the CDR3 reads TGCAGCGCCCAGAGCGGGTACCGATCCTACGAGCAGTACTTC.

V is TRBV7-9 and J is TRBJ2-7; 9 bases map to TRBD1. The CDR3 is 14 amino acids. V was pared by 8 bases and J by 7 bases, with 12 bases of the junction left unmatched. Germline lookup yields CDR1 SEHNR and CDR2 FQNEAQ (reference sequence). CDR3 sequence (DNA): TGTGCCAGCGTTAGGGGACAGGGAAGGGTGGAGCAGTACTTC. Translated, it gives CASVRGQGRVEQYF.

The rearrangement links TRBV20-1 to TRBJ1-2; 10 positions agree with TRBD1. Germline CDR1 is DFQATT and CDR2 is SNEGSKA (reference sequence). The CDR3 spans 15 residues. After removal of 3 bases from V and 8 bases from J, the junction contained 12 bases not matched to a gene. The CDR3 DNA follows: TGCAGTGCTAGGCCTCCGGGACAGGGGAGAACCGGCTACACCTTC. Translating it yields CSARPPGQGRTGYTF.

The rearrangement joins TRBV2 to TRBJ1-5; 7 positions match TRBD1. The CDR3 has 18 residues. Germline lookup yields CDR1 SNHLY and CDR2 FYNNEI. Losses at the gene ends were 0 bases for V and 1 base for J; bases not matched to a gene: 9. CDR3 loop: CASSEARQGVWSNQPQHF. CDR3 bases: TGTGCCAGCAGTGAAGCGCGGCAGGGGGTTTGGAGCAATCAGCCCCAGCATTTT.

The genes are TRBV7-8 and TRBJ1-5; D is unresolved. Trimming stripped 5 bases from V and 0 bases from J, with 5 bases between. Germline V gene data show CDR1 as SGHVS and CDR2 as FQNEAQ. This CDR3 region has 13 residues. The CDR3 nucleotides read TGTGCCAGCAGCCCCAATAGCAATCAGCCCCAGCATTTT. Translated, it gives CASSPNSNQPQHF.

The chain is built from TRBV24-1 and TRBJ1-5; TRBD1 matches 7 bases. This CDR3 has 16 amino acids. Losses at the gene ends were 4 bases for V and 5 bases for J; bases not matched to a gene: 10. Germline V gene data show CDR1 as KGHDR and CDR2 as SFDVKD. The chain's CDR3 is CATSDQQGFGDQPQHF. In DNA form, the CDR3 reads TGTGCCACCAGTGACCAACAGGGGTTTGGGGATCAGCCCCAGCATTTT.

J is TRBJ1-5 and V is TRBV24-1; unclear D gene. V gave up 0 bases and J gave up 7 bases, with 9 bases separating them. Germline assignment: CDR1 KGHDR and CDR2 SFDVKD. The CDR3 sequence is 14 residues long. CDR3 sequence (DNA): TGTGCCACCAGTGATTTGGCTGGGTTCCAGCCCCAGCATTTT. It yields the protein CATSDLAGFQPQHF.

This clonotype was recorded many times. CDR3 coding DNA: TGTGCCAGCAGTGAGAACCCCGAGACGGGCTACGAGCAGTACTTC. It is translated as CASSENPETGYEQYF. The chain uses TRBV6-1 and TRBJ2-7; D gene ambiguous. Germline CDR1 is MNHNS and CDR2 is SASEGT. CDR3 length: 15 amino acids. V lost 3 bases to trimming and J lost 3 bases, with 15 bases between them.

The V and J genes are TRBV25-1 and TRBJ2-3; tentatively, D is TRBD2 (5 bases). The CDR3 is 15 amino acids. The germline gives CDR1 MGHDK, CDR2 SYGVNS. Deletions cut 8 bases from V and 4 bases from J, with 19 bases between. The CDR3 DNA reads as TGTGCCAGCTTGTGGGTAGGGAGCCCTGCAGATACGCAGTATTTT. Translated, it gives CASLWVGSPADTQYF.

This sequence joins TRBV7-6 and TRBJ2-1; 12 bases agree with TRBD1. This CDR3 contains 15 residues. Germline CDR1 SGHVS, CDR2 FNYEAQ. J gave up 7 bases and V 3 bases, and 4 bases lay outside the gene matches. In DNA, the CDR3 is TGTGCCAGCAGCTTCCGGGACAGGGGGCGTAATGAGCAGTTCTTC. This sequence encodes CASSFRDRGRNEQFF.